Sequencing of this T cell receptor beta chain was carried out in a study of blood T cell repertoires in COVID-19. Study-wide background: Collection of acute and convalescent COVID-19 samples took place in the United States, Italy and Spain. PBMCs, B-cell-depleted T cells, or T cells were the source of the cDNA or gDNA that made up the material.

The data were produced by immunoSEQ multiplex PCR, yet TCRdb's version contains in-frame clones alone and is incomplete. Of 130,000 to 150,000 clones in the sample, 80% to 90% were seen once. The Seattle site enrolled patients during active infection and followed them longitudinally. The sequence was collected from a woman aged 60 to 75 with COVID-19, enrolled during active disease. Material for sequencing was peripheral blood.

The CDR3 DNA is TGTGCCAGCAGTCCAACTAAGGACAGGCTCTACAATGAGCAGTTCTTC. Protein: CASSPTKDRLYNEQFF. The J gene is TRBJ2-1, the V gene TRBV2, with TRBD1 identical over 7 bases. CDR1 SNHLY and CDR2 FYNNEI come from the germline V gene. V shed 5 bases, J shed 3 bases, and the junction held 10 bases outside the gene matches. The CDR3 is 16 residues long.